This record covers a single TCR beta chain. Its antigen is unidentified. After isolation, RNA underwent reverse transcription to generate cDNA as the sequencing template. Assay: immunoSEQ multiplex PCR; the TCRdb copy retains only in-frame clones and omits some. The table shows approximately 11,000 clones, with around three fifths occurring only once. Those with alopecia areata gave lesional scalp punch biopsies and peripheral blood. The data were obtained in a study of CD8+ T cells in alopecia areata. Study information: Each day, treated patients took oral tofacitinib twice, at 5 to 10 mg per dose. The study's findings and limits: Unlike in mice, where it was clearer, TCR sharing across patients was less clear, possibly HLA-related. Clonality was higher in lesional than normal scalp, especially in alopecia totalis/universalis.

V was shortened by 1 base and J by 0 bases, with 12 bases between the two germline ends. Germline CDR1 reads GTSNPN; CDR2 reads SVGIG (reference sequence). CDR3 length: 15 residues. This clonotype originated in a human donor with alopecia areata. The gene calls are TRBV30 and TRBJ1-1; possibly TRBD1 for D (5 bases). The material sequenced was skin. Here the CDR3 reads CAWSGRTRMNTEAFF. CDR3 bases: TGTGCCTGGAGTGGCCGGACACGAATGAACACTGAAGCTTTCTTT.